Each of the 12 T cell receptor beta chains below was sequenced from the same sample in a study of shared clonotypes between healthy human individuals. Terminally differentiated effector memory CD45RA+ cells were left out of the naive CD8 fraction, which was CD45RO-negative and positively selected for CCR7. TCRdb keeps only in-frame clones here, not all; method: immunoSEQ multiplex PCR. This table has hundreds of thousands of clones, 95% appearing once. Sequences were obtained from naive CD8+ T cells sorted from blood. The source of these receptors is a woman in her twenties or thirties in good health.

The chain joins TRBV4-1 to TRBJ2-4; no definite D call. CDR3 size: 16 residues. Between the trimmed V and J ends, which lost 1 base and 0 bases, there was a span of 10 bases. Germline V gives CDR1 MGHRA, CDR2 YSYEKL. This CDR3 is CASSQGRVLAKNIQYF. The DNA of the CDR3 is TGCGCCAGCAGCCAAGGAAGAGTGCTAGCCAAAAACATTCAGTACTTC.

This clone was seen a single time. This chain joins TRBV28 and TRBJ2-7; 14 bases are shared with TRBD2. The CDR3 is 18 amino acids. The germline gives CDR1 MDHEN, CDR2 SYDVKM. Trimming removed 4 bases from V and 3 bases from J; junction bases left unmatched: 11. CDR3 bases: TGTGCCAGCAGTTACCCTAGACTAGCGGGAGGGCCATTCTACGAGCAGTACTTC. Translating it yields CASSYPRLAGGPFYEQYF. The variable domain in full, completed from reference TRBV28 and TRBJ2-7, reads DVKVTQSSRYLVKRTGEKVFLECVQDMDHENMFWYRQDPGLGLRLIYFSYDVKMKEKGDIPEGYSVSREKKERFSLILESASTNQTSMYLCASSYPRLAGGPFYEQYFGPGTRLTVT.

The chain uses TRBV7-2 and TRBJ2-3, with D tentatively TRBD1 or TRBD2 (5 bases each). Germline loops: CDR1 SGHTA, CDR2 FQGNSA. The CDR3 length is 14 residues. V dropped 5 bases and J dropped 1 base, with 10 bases sitting between them. The CDR3 coding sequence is TGTGCCAGCAGCGAGGGGTTCCGCACAGATACGCAGTATTTT. Its translation is CASSEGFRTDTQYF. The variable domain in full, with the rest retrieved from reference TRBV7-2 and TRBJ2-3, is GAGVSQSPSNKVTEKGKDVELRCDPISGHTALYWYRQSLGQGLEFLIYFQGNSAPDKSGLPSDRFSAERTGGSVSTLTIQRTQQEDSAVYLCASSEGFRTDTQYFGPGTRLTVL.

The chain recombines TRBV29-1 with TRBJ2-3; either TRBD1 or TRBD2 may supply D (5 bases each). Between the trimmed V and J ends, which lost 0 bases and 2 bases, there was a span of 12 bases. The CDR3 loop spans 15 amino acids. The germline V gene encodes CDR1 SQVTM and CDR2 ANQGSEA. DNA of the CDR3: TGCAGCGTTGAAGAGGGGACGGCAATCACAGATACGCAGTATTTT. It specifies CSVEEGTAITDTQYF.

This chain joins TRBV19 and TRBJ1-1; no firm D call. This CDR3 contains 13 residues. Trimming removed 7 bases at V and 4 bases at J, with 13 bases between. The germline V gene has CDR1 LNHDA and CDR2 SQIVND (reference sequence). This CDR3 reads CASNKVEATEAFF. The CDR3 nucleotides read TGTGCCAGTAATAAGGTGGAGGCCACTGAAGCTTTCTTT. The full variable domain, in which reference TRBV19 and TRBJ1-1 provide the parts outside the CDR3, is DGGITQSPKYLFRKEGQNVTLSCEQNLNHDAMYWYRQDPGQGLRLIYYSQIVNDFQKGDIAEGYSVSREKKESFPLTVTSAQKNPTAFYLCASNKVEATEAFFGQGTRLTVV.

The rearrangement uses TRBV27 and TRBJ2-3; D is possibly TRBD2 (6 bases). V was clipped by 2 bases and J by 2 bases, with 17 bases between them. The CDR3 sequence is 17 residues long. Per germline, CDR1 MNHEY and CDR2 SMNVEV (reference sequence). DNA for the CDR3: TGTGCCAGCAGTTTAAATTCTCGGGGGATTTCCACAGATACGCAGTATTTT. Its protein is CASSLNSRGISTDTQYF.

The rearrangement joins TRBV19 to TRBJ2-4; perhaps TRBD2 as D (5 bases). Between the trimmed V and J ends, which lost 3 bases and 7 bases, there was a span of 16 bases. The CDR3 contains 15 residues. The germline V gene encodes CDR1 LNHDA and CDR2 SQIVND (reference sequence). Here the CDR3 reads CASSIDPSGLNIQYF. The CDR3 DNA reads TGTGCCAGTAGTATTGATCCTTCAGGACTTAACATTCAGTACTTC.

The gene calls are TRBV7-9 and TRBJ2-5, with TRBD2 identical over 7 bases. V dropped 2 bases and J dropped 4; count of bases not matched to a gene: 4. Germline assignment: CDR1 SEHNR and CDR2 FQNEAQ (reference sequence). The CDR3 is made up of 14 amino acids. The DNA of the CDR3 is TGTGCCAGCAGCTTATTGGGGGGGTCAGAGACCCAGTACTTC. Translated, it gives CASSLLGGSETQYF.

The J gene is TRBJ2-7, the V gene TRBV19; 8 nucleotides match TRBD1. This CDR3 contains 15 residues. In germline, CDR1 is LNHDA, CDR2 SQIVND (reference sequence). Unmatched junction bases numbered 8, after V lost 3 bases and J lost 4 bases. In DNA, the CDR3 is TGTGCCAGTAGTATTGGGCAGGGGGCAGGATACGAGCAGTACTTC. This translates into CASSIGQGAGYEQYF.

This sequence joins TRBV4-1 and TRBJ2-7, with TRBD1 matching over 8 bases. CDR1 MGHRA and CDR2 YSYEKL come from the germline V gene. J was trimmed by 1 base and V by 4 bases; bases with no gene match: 9. The CDR3 has 16 amino acids. CDR3 nucleotide sequence: TGCGCCAGCAGCCCCCGAGGGACAGGAGGTTCCTACGAGCAGTACTTC. This sequence encodes CASSPRGTGGSYEQYF.

J is TRBJ2-2 and V is TRBV27, with a tentative D call TRBD2 (5 bases). CDR1 and CDR2 (germline): MNHEY, SMNVEV (reference sequence). The V end lost 3 bases, the J end lost 8 bases, and 25 bases lay between the germline ends. The CDR3 has 18 residues. CDR3 bases: TGTGCCAGCAGTTTGACCCCGGGAACCGGAGTTTATGAAGGGGAGCTGTTTTTT. Protein: CASSLTPGTGVYEGELFF.

The chain employs TRBV4-1 and TRBJ2-3; D might be TRBD2 (6 bases). This CDR3 has 15 amino acids. With 4 bases removed from V and 2 bases from J, the gap between germline ends came to 13 bases. Germline V gene lookup returns CDR1 MGHRA and CDR2 YSYEKL. CDR3 protein: CASSPYGGSTDTQYF. CDR3 sequence (DNA): TGCGCCAGCAGCCCCTATGGAGGGTCCACAGATACGCAGTATTTT.